This passage covers 25 T cell receptor beta chains from one sample sequenced in a study of CD8 T cells in Susac syndrome. cDNA came from around 0.5 to 1 ug RNA primed by random hexamers. MiXCR, run by TCRdb on the immunoSEQ multiplex PCR reads, gives a single entry per CDR3 protein. This sample yields approximately 120,000 distinct CDR3 sequences, of which 80% to 95% are seen a single time; 0.13% to 0.15% belongs to the top ten. The specimen sequenced was CD4+ T cells from PBMCs. These receptors were collected from a human donor in good health.

V is TRBV5-1 and J is TRBJ2-5; 8 bases are shared with TRBD1. Germline-derived CDR1 and CDR2 are SGHRS and YFSETQ. There are 14 residues in the CDR3. Unmatched junction bases numbered 5, after V lost 3 bases and J lost 4 bases. CDR3 region: CASSSETGAETQYF. In nucleotides, the CDR3 is TGCGCCAGCAGCTCCGAGACAGGGGCAGAGACCCAGTACTTC.

This chain links TRBV7-8 with TRBJ2-2, with D tentatively TRBD2 (6 bases). The CDR3 runs 15 residues. Germline lookup yields CDR1 SGHVS and CDR2 FQNEAQ. Trimming shortened V by 5 bases and J by 7 bases, and 17 bases separated the two germline ends. The CDR3 loop reads CASSRTTARGGELFF. The CDR3, as DNA: TGTGCCAGCAGCCGGACTACGGCTCGCGGCGGGGAGCTGTTTTTT. Supplemented by reference TRBV7-8 and TRBJ2-2, the full variable domain reads GAGVSQSPRYKVAKRGQDVALRCDPISGHVSLFWYQQALGQGPEFLTYFQNEAQLDKSGLPSDRFFAERPEGSVSTLKIQRTQQEDSAVYLCASSRTTARGGELFFGEGSRLTVL.

The chain carries TRBV4-1 and TRBJ1-1; the D gene is possibly TRBD1 (6 bases). CDR3 length: 14 residues. With 4 bases removed from V and 7 bases from J, the gap between germline ends came to 16 bases. CDR1 MGHRA and CDR2 YSYEKL come from the germline V gene. CDR3 loop: CASSPPGPTGEAFF. The CDR3 coding sequence is TGCGCCAGCAGCCCCCCGGGGCCGACAGGTGAAGCTTTCTTT.

The rearrangement links TRBV20-1 to TRBJ2-1, with D unclear. Trimming left V 0 bases short and J 3 bases short, with 15 bases between. CDR1 DFQATT and CDR2 SNEGSKA come from the germline V gene (reference sequence). CDR3 length equals 16 residues. The CDR3 is CSARDHPERVYNEQFF. The CDR3 coding sequence is TGCAGTGCTAGAGATCATCCAGAGCGCGTCTACAATGAGCAGTTCTTC.

As DNA, the CDR3 is TGTGCCAGCAGTTCCAGCGGGAGTGCAGATACGCAGTATTTT. Protein product: CASSSSGSADTQYF. V is TRBV6-4 and J is TRBJ2-3; TRBD2 matches 8 bases. After removal of 5 bases from V and 4 bases from J, the junction contained 5 bases not matched to a gene. This CDR3 comprises 14 residues. Looked up from germline, CDR1 is MRHNA and CDR2 is SNTAGT.

This chain joins TRBV7-2 and TRBJ2-1; D gene unclear. The CDR3 loop spans 13 amino acids. The germline V gene has CDR1 SGHTA and CDR2 FQGNSA. The V end was cut by 5 bases, the J end by 7 bases, with 12 bases between. CDR3 sequence: CASSPYTKNEQFF. The CDR3 region has the DNA TGTGCCAGCAGCCCCTACACTAAGAATGAGCAGTTCTTC.

The genes are TRBV19 and TRBJ1-2; the D is unclear. V gave up 7 bases and J gave up 1 base, with 13 bases separating them. CDR1 and CDR2 (germline): LNHDA, SQIVND (reference sequence). The CDR3 loop spans 14 amino acids. Here the CDR3 DNA reads TGTGCCAGTATGCCCGCGCGAGTTAACTATGGCTACACCTTC. It codes for CASMPARVNYGYTF.

The chain's CDR3 is CASSDSLAGGNEQFF. The CDR3 DNA sequence: TGTGCCAGCAGTGACTCCCTAGCGGGAGGGAATGAGCAGTTCTTC. The chain links TRBV6-4 to TRBJ2-1, with TRBD2 identical over 12 bases. The V gene end was trimmed by 0 bases and the J gene end by 7 bases; junction bases not matched to a gene: 1. The CDR3 consists of 15 residues. Germline CDR1 and CDR2: MRHNA and SNTAGT.

The chain couples TRBV5-1 to TRBJ1-1; D is undetermined. Trimming shortened V by 5 bases and J by 3 bases, and 11 bases separated the two germline ends. CDR1 and CDR2 from the germline V gene are SGHRS and YFSETQ. The CDR3 covers 13 residues. The CDR3 reads CASRQGRDTEAFF. Here the CDR3 DNA reads TGCGCCAGCAGGCAAGGACGGGACACTGAAGCTTTCTTT.

The chain couples TRBV20-1 to TRBJ1-2; D is uncertain. Trimming shortened V by 0 bases and J by 4 bases, and 15 bases separated the two germline ends. The CDR3 is 15 residues long. Looked up from germline, CDR1 is DFQATT and CDR2 is SNEGSKA (reference sequence). In DNA form, the CDR3 reads TGCAGTGCTAGAGAGGAGGGAACTCACCGCTATGGCTACACCTTC. Amino acid sequence: CSAREEGTHRYGYTF.

The CDR3 DNA follows: TGTGCCAGCAGGCTGAGCGGATCCACCGGGGAGCTGTTTTTT. Protein product: CASRLSGSTGELFF. V and J are TRBV12-3 or TRBV12-4 and TRBJ2-2; the D gene is possibly TRBD2 (5 bases). The V end was cut by 6 bases, the J end by 4 bases, with 12 bases between. This CDR3 spans 14 amino acids.

V usage is TRBV7-2 and J usage is TRBJ2-5; tentative D call: TRBD1 (5 bases). Germline V CDR1 and CDR2: SGHTA, FQGNSA. The ends were cut back, 4 bases at V and 0 bases at J, with 21 bases in the middle. The CDR3 sequence is 18 residues long. The CDR3 here is CASSSPTRGRENQETQYF. CDR3 nucleotide sequence: TGTGCCAGCAGCTCCCCTACAAGGGGCCGAGAGAACCAAGAGACCCAGTACTTC.

This chain links TRBV5-1 with TRBJ2-6; D may be TRBD1 (6 bases). Trimming shortened V by 5 bases and J by 2 bases, and 8 bases separated the two germline ends. The CDR3 is 14 amino acids. Germline CDR1 and CDR2: SGHRS and YFSETQ. Here the CDR3 reads CASRSGAGANVLTF. DNA for the CDR3: TGCGCCAGCAGATCAGGGGCTGGGGCCAACGTCCTGACTTTC.

The chain has TRBV7-2 and TRBJ1-4; tentatively, D is TRBD1 (6 bases). Trimming cost V 1 base and J 6 bases, with 12 bases left between them. The CDR3 consists of 15 residues. Germline loops: CDR1 SGHTA, CDR2 FQGNSA. The CDR3 loop is CASSLVGRGDEKLFF. The DNA of the CDR3 is TGTGCCAGCAGCTTAGTCGGCAGGGGAGATGAAAAACTGTTTTTT.

The rearrangement uses TRBV4-3 and TRBJ2-7; 11 nucleotides agree with TRBD2. With 4 bases clipped from V and 5 bases from J, the junction kept 16 bases outside the gene matches. CDR3 length equals 18 residues. The germline V gene encodes CDR1 LGHNA and CDR2 YSLEER. The CDR3 region has the DNA TGCGCCAGCAGCCCCCCGGGGACTAGCGGCCCGCGGGGGGACGAGCAGTACTTC. Translating gives CASSPPGTSGPRGDEQYF.

This sequence joins TRBV6-2 or TRBV6-3 and TRBJ2-1; 11 bases fit TRBD2. Unmatched junction bases numbered 2, after V lost 0 bases and J lost 4 bases. The CDR3 loop spans 16 amino acids. Germline CDR1 reads MNHEY; CDR2 reads SVGEGT. CDR3 coding DNA: TGTGCCAGCAGTTACTCCGGACTAGCGGGTTACAATGAGCAGTTCTTC. Protein sequence: CASSYSGLAGYNEQFF.

The chain recombines TRBV19 with TRBJ2-7; 9 bases map to TRBD2. From germline, CDR1 is LNHDA and CDR2 SQIVND (reference sequence). This CDR3 has 15 residues. V was clipped by 3 bases and J by 6 bases; unmatched bases: 9. The CDR3, as DNA: TGTGCCAGTAGTATTTTCGTGCGGGAGGGAGCCGAGCAGTACTTC. This encodes CASSIFVREGAEQYF.

V and J are TRBV5-1 and TRBJ1-1, with D possibly TRBD1 on 5 matching bases. The V end lost 0 bases, the J end lost 0 bases, and 18 bases lay between the germline ends. The germline V gene encodes CDR1 SGHRS and CDR2 YFSETQ. CDR3 size: 18 residues. CDR3 sequence: CASSLGSGAKDMNTEAFF. In nucleotides, the CDR3 is TGCGCCAGCAGCTTGGGAAGCGGAGCCAAGGACATGAACACTGAAGCTTTCTTT.

The chain joins TRBV4-3 to TRBJ2-7; D is unclear. Germline CDR1 and CDR2: LGHNA and YSLEER. V lost 4 bases and J 4 bases, leaving 14 bases between the germline ends. This CDR3 region has 14 residues. CDR3 amino acids: CASSRSNTVYEQYF. DNA of the CDR3: TGCGCCAGCAGCCGAAGCAATACGGTTTACGAGCAGTACTTC.

This chain joins TRBV30 and TRBJ1-5, with D possibly being TRBD1 (6 bases). Germline CDR1 reads GTSNPN; CDR2 reads SVGIG (reference sequence). Deletions cut 1 base from V and 6 bases from J, with 10 bases between. The CDR3 has 13 residues. For the CDR3, the DNA is TGTGCCTGGAGTGCAGGGGAAGCTCAGCCCCAGCATTTT. Its protein product is CAWSAGEAQPQHF.

This chain joins TRBV4-3 and TRBJ2-7; 7 nucleotides line up with TRBD1. Looked up from germline, CDR1 is LGHNA and CDR2 is YSLEER. The trim removed 0 bases at V and 2 bases at J, leaving 1 base unmatched. The CDR3 spans 14 residues. The CDR3 bases are TGCGCCAGCAGCCAAGAGAGGGGGCCCTACGAGCAGTACTTC. Translated, it gives CASSQERGPYEQYF.

The genes are TRBV6-6 and TRBJ1-5; D is unresolved. The CDR3 totals 14 residues. Trimming stripped 6 bases from V and 0 bases from J, with 9 bases between. Germline-derived CDR1 and CDR2 are MNHNY and SVGAGI (reference sequence). The CDR3 spells CASSDEISNQPQHF. The DNA for the CDR3 is TGTGCCAGCAGCGACGAGATTAGCAATCAGCCCCAGCATTTT.

The chain is built from TRBV5-4 and TRBJ1-2; TRBD1 matches 9 bases. V lost 4 bases to trimming and J lost 4 bases; unmatched junction nucleotides: 8. The CDR3 has 15 amino acids. In germline, CDR1 is SGHNT, CDR2 YYREEE (reference sequence). The CDR3 protein is CASSAGQGVGYGYTF. The DNA for the CDR3 is TGTGCCAGCAGCGCGGGACAGGGTGTAGGCTATGGCTACACCTTC.

This clonotype occurred once. V and J are TRBV2 and TRBJ2-7; D gene ambiguous. Trimming cost V 2 bases and J 2 bases, with 10 bases left between them. CDR3 length: 14 residues. Germline CDR1 is SNHLY and CDR2 is FYNNEI. The CDR3 DNA sequence: TGTGCCAGCAGTGAACGGTGGGGAACCTACGAGCAGTACTTC. Protein product: CASSERWGTYEQYF.

The chain couples TRBV27 to TRBJ2-4; D perhaps matches TRBD1 (6 bases). Germline values: CDR1 MNHEY, CDR2 SMNVEV (reference sequence). The V gene lost 3 bases and the J gene lost 6 bases, with 21 bases spanning the gap. This CDR3 comprises 17 residues. The CDR3 DNA sequence: TGTGCCAGCAGTTTGAGGGTGATTTCGGGCAGGGGAAACATTCAGTACTTC. Encoded protein: CASSLRVISGRGNIQYF.